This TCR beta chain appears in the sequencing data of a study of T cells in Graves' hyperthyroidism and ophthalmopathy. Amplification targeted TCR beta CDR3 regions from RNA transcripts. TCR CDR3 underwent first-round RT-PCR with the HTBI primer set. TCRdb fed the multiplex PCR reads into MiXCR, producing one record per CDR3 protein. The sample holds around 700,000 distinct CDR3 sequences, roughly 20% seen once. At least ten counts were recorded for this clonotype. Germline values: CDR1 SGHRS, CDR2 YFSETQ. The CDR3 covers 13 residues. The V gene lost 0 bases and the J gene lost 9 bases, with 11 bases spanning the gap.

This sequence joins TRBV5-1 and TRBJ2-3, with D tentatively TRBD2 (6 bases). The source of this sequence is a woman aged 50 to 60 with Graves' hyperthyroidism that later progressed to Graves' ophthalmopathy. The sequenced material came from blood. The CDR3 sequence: CASSLDSAGTQYF. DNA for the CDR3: TGCGCCAGCAGCTTGGACTCGGCGGGGACGCAGTATTTT. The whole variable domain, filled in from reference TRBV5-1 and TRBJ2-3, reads KAGVTQTPRYLIKTRGQQVTLSCSPISGHRSVSWYQQTPGQGLQFLFEYFSETQRNKGNFPGRFSGRQFSNSRSEMNVSTLELGDSALYLCASSLDSAGTQYFGPGTRLTVL.